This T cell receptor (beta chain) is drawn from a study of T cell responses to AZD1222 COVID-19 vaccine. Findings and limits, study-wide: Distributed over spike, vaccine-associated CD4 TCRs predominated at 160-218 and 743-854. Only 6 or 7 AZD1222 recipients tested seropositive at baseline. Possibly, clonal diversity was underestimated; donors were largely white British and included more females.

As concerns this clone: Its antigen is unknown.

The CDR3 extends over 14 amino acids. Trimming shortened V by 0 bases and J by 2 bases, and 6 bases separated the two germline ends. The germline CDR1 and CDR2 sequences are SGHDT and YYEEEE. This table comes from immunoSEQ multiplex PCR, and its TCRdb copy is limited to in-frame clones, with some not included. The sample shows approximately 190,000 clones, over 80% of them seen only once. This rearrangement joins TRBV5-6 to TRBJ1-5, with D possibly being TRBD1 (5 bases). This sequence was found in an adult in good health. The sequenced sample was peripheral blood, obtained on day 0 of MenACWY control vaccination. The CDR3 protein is CASSLVGGNQPQHF. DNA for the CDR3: TGTGCCAGCAGCTTGGTGGGGGGCAATCAGCCCCAGCATTTT.